Each of the 23 T cell receptor beta chains below was sequenced from the same sample in a study of post-analysis software for immune sequencing data. Tagging with unique molecular identifiers was a feature of the TCR beta cDNA libraries. TCRdb reprocessed the PCR reads via MiXCR and lists one record per CDR3 protein. Among about 260,000 distinct CDR3 sequences, less than 40% were seen once, and the ten largest hold under 5%. No antigen has been identified for these receptors. Points from the study as a whole: Controls showed lower frequencies than patients for four to six TRBV segments, and TRBV5-6, TRBV5-1 and TRBV20-1 were among these.

Material for sequencing was blood. These receptors all come from a girl between 10 and 17 years old with multiple sclerosis.

This clonotype was counted between two and nine times. V is TRBV19 and J is TRBJ2-7, with 11 nucleotides matching TRBD2. The J call may be wrong; the DNA end is better matched by TRBJ2-5. The germline V gene has CDR1 LNHDA and CDR2 SQIVND (reference sequence). The CDR3 is 18 amino acids. CDR3 in DNA: TGTGCCAGTAGTCCCGAAATAGCGGGAGGGTCTCGGGGGGAGACCCAGTACTTC. This gives the protein CASSPEIAGGSRGETQYF.

This clonotype was detected only a few times. This may arise from a read error, as a much more abundant clone is one base away. V gene TRBV6-5 combines with J gene TRBJ2-1; TRBD2 is a possible D gene (5 bases). The CDR3 has 14 residues. Trimming shortened V by 3 bases and J by 7 bases, and 13 bases separated the two germline ends. Germline V gene lookup returns CDR1 MNHEY and CDR2 SVGAGI. The DNA of the CDR3 is TGTGCCAGCAGTTATCTAACGGGGTTGAATGAGCAGTTCTTC. Encoded protein: CASSYLTGLNEQFF.

This clonotype was picked up a small number of times. CDR3 bases: TGCAGTGCTAGAGGTCAAACTAGCGGGAGGAATGAGCAGTTCTTC. Protein product: CSARGQTSGRNEQFF. The chain is built from TRBV20-1 and TRBJ2-1; 12 positions match TRBD2. The germline V gene has CDR1 DFQATT and CDR2 SNEGSKA (reference sequence). With V trimmed by 1 base and J by 7 bases, 5 bases remained unmatched. CDR3 size: 15 residues.

There are a few counts of this clonotype. This rearrangement joins TRBV5-1 to TRBJ1-1; the D gene is possibly TRBD1 (5 bases). The CDR3 extends over 14 amino acids. Germline V gene lookup returns CDR1 SGHRS and CDR2 YFSETQ. V gave up 0 bases and J gave up 7 bases, with 13 bases separating them. The CDR3 DNA is TGCGCCAGCAGCTTGGAGGCAGGGTGGATTGAAGCTTTCTTT. As protein: CASSLEAGWIEAFF. Supplemented by reference TRBV5-1 and TRBJ1-1, the full variable domain reads KAGVTQTPRYLIKTRGQQVTLSCSPISGHRSVSWYQQTPGQGLQFLFEYFSETQRNKGNFPGRFSGRQFSNSRSEMNVSTLELGDSALYLCASSLEAGWIEAFFGQGTRLTVV.

This clonotype was counted only a few times. The rearrangement links TRBV6-4 to TRBJ2-3; D perhaps matches TRBD2 (5 bases). V dropped 0 bases and J dropped 0 bases, with 7 bases sitting between them. Germline lookup yields CDR1 MRHNA and CDR2 SNTAGT. This CDR3 region has 15 residues. Here the CDR3 reads CASSDSAGSTDTQYF. Written as DNA, the CDR3 is TGTGCCAGCAGTGACTCGGCGGGTAGCACAGATACGCAGTATTTT.

This clonotype was seen at least ten times. V gene TRBV5-1 combines with J gene TRBJ1-1; 10 bases agree with TRBD1. Germline loops: CDR1 SGHRS, CDR2 YFSETQ. The CDR3 loop spans 17 amino acids. V lost 4 bases to trimming and J lost 5 bases; unmatched junction nucleotides: 14. Here the CDR3 DNA reads TGCGCCAGCAGCCAACGAGGGACAGGGGATCTAGGGACTGAAGCTTTCTTT. Its protein product is CASSQRGTGDLGTEAFF.

This clonotype occurred a few times. The gene calls are TRBV2 and TRBJ2-5; perhaps TRBD1 as D (5 bases). The CDR3 sequence is 13 residues long. V lost 5 bases, J lost 1 base, and 8 bases lay in between. CDR1 is SNHLY, CDR2 FYNNEI, per germline. The CDR3, as DNA: TGTGCCAGCAGTCGACAGACCCAAGAGACCCAGTACTTC. Amino acid sequence: CASSRQTQETQYF.

Worth noting for this clonotype: This clone may be a read error of a much larger clone one base away. The chain couples TRBV15 to TRBJ1-2; D gene uncertain. CDR3 length equals 14 residues. Per the germline V gene, CDR1 is LNHNV and CDR2 is YYDKDF (reference sequence). CDR3 in amino acids: CATSSKGINNGYTF. The CDR3 DNA is TGTGCCACCAGCTCGAAAGGGATTAACAATGGCTACACCTTC.

As for this clonotype: A much bigger clone sits one base away, suggesting this may be a read error. The CDR3 DNA reads as TGCAGTGCTAGAGATAGGAAACAGGGTAATTCACCCCTCCACTTT. Its protein product is CSARDRKQGNSPLHF. The chain is built from TRBV20-1 and TRBJ1-6, with a weak D call TRBD1 (6 bases). This CDR3 is 15 amino acids long. V was shortened by 0 bases and J by 6 bases, with 12 bases between the two germline ends. The germline V gene has CDR1 DFQATT and CDR2 SNEGSKA (reference sequence).

J is TRBJ2-1 and V is TRBV7-2; D is perhaps TRBD1 (6 bases). CDR3 size: 16 residues. The germline CDR1 and CDR2 sequences are SGHTA and FQGNSA. The V gene lost 3 bases and the J gene lost 0 bases, with 12 bases spanning the gap. CDR3 DNA sequence: TGTGCCAGCAGCTTGCAGGGGCTGAGCTCCTACAATGAGCAGTTCTTC. As protein: CASSLQGLSSYNEQFF.

The chain joins TRBV7-2 to TRBJ2-2; D is uncertain. The CDR3 runs 12 residues. Trimming shortened V by 5 bases and J by 3 bases, and 4 bases separated the two germline ends. Germline V lookup: CDR1 SGHTA, CDR2 FQGNSA. CDR3 nucleotides: TGTGCCAGCAGCCCAGACACCGGGGAGCTGTTTTTT. It is translated as CASSPDTGELFF.

This clonotype has at least ten counts. The chain joins TRBV6-2 or TRBV6-3 to TRBJ2-1, with 9 bases that match TRBD2. V lost 0 bases, J lost 4 bases, and 4 bases stayed unmatched. The CDR3 extends over 16 amino acids. Germline values: CDR1 MNHEY, CDR2 SVGEGT. CDR3 coding DNA: TGTGCCAGCAGTTACTCGAAAGCGGGGGGTTACAATGAGCAGTTCTTC. This translates into CASSYSKAGGYNEQFF.

This clonotype was observed at least ten times. The rearrangement uses TRBV6-2 or TRBV6-3 and TRBJ2-1; 9 bases map to TRBD2. V was clipped by 7 bases and J by 11 bases; unmatched bases: 15. This CDR3 region has 15 residues. Per the germline V gene, CDR1 is MNHEY and CDR2 is SVGEGT. The CDR3 coding sequence is TGTGCCAGCACCATTCGCGGGGGGGCCAGCGATAAGCAGTTCTTC. This gives the protein CASTIRGGASDKQFF.

This clonotype has a count of ten or more. The J gene is TRBJ2-3, the V gene TRBV24-1, with a tentative D call TRBD1 (6 bases). Per germline, CDR1 KGHDR and CDR2 SFDVKD. V was shortened by 3 bases and J by 4 bases, with 13 bases between the two germline ends. The CDR3 loop spans 15 amino acids. CDR3 DNA sequence: TGTGCCACCAGTGATGCCGCAGGGGTCCCAGATACGCAGTATTTT. Translated, it gives CATSDAAGVPDTQYF.

The chain has TRBV12-3 or TRBV12-4 and TRBJ2-1; 8 positions match TRBD2. J lost 1 base, V lost 5 bases, and 10 bases had no gene match. The CDR3 contains 17 residues. For the CDR3, the DNA is TGTGCCAGCAGTCCCCGAGAGGGGACTAGATCCTACAATGAGCAGTTCTTC. Its protein is CASSPREGTRSYNEQFF.

Only a few counts were recorded for this clonotype. A read error may produce the germline difference seen at one junction end. The J gene is TRBJ2-1, the V gene TRBV7-2; D call uncertain. This CDR3 has 17 residues. Germline V gene sequence: CDR1 SGHTA, CDR2 FQGNSA. CDR3: CAGSSSPVGYSYNEQFF. In nucleotides, the CDR3 is TGTGCCGGCAGCTCATCTCCAGTCGGGTACTCCTACAATGAGCAGTTCTTC.

This clonotype was counted ten times or more. The V gene is TRBV11-2, the J gene TRBJ2-1; D gene unclear. CDR3 size: 15 residues. Deletions cut 2 bases from V and 5 bases from J, with 13 bases between. The V gene's germline CDR1 is SGHAT and CDR2 FQNNGV. The CDR3 loop is CASSLSSTVNNEQFF. Here the CDR3 DNA reads TGTGCCAGCAGCTTAAGCTCAACAGTTAACAATGAGCAGTTCTTC.

This clonotype has a count of ten or more. The chain uses TRBV6-5 and TRBJ1-5; no firm D call. Germline-derived CDR1 and CDR2 are MNHEY and SVGAGI. The CDR3 consists of 13 residues. Trimming stripped 6 bases from V and 4 bases from J, with 10 bases between. The CDR3 coding sequence is TGTGCCAGCAGCCCGGACGGGAATCAGCCCCAGCATTTT. Protein sequence: CASSPDGNQPQHF.

Concerning this clonotype: A read error may explain this, as a much larger clone is one base away. This chain uses TRBV20-1 with TRBJ2-1; D is perhaps TRBD2 (6 bases). Germline V gene data show CDR1 as DFQATT and CDR2 as SNEGSKA (reference sequence). The CDR3 consists of 15 residues. V lost 0 bases to trimming and J lost 6 bases, with 15 bases between them. The CDR3 region has the DNA TGCAGTGCTAGAGAAGGAGGGCTTCCCCCCAATGAGCAGTTCTTC. Translated: CSAREGGLPPNEQFF.

Regarding this clonotype: The CDR3 end shows no conserved phenylalanine or tryptophan, and so a read error is likely. No DNA is shown, since the ends of the CDR3 on it are uncertain; the CDR3 is the one TCRdb lists. The CDR3 loop reads CASSERSGGPMSSSS. The chain employs TRBV6-1 and TRBJ2-1; the table gives TRBD2 as D, unverified against the DNA. Germline assignment: CDR1 MNHNS and CDR2 SASEGT. A total of 15 residues make up the CDR3, ends included.

Within the sample, this clonotype is medium-sized. The chain employs TRBV7-6 and TRBJ2-1, with TRBD2 matching over 15 bases. CDR1 and CDR2 (germline): SGHVS, FNYEAQ. The CDR3 totals 16 residues. With 4 bases clipped from V and 8 bases from J, the junction kept 6 bases outside the gene matches. CDR3 nucleotide sequence: TGTGCCAGCAGCTCAGGACTAGCGGGAGGGAGCCATGAGCAGTTCTTC. It encodes CASSSGLAGGSHEQFF. The full variable domain, completed using reference TRBV7-6 and TRBJ2-1, is GAGVSQSPRYKVTKRGQDVALRCDPISGHVSLYWYRQALGQGPEFLTYFNYEAQQDKSGLPNDRFSAERPEGSISTLTIQRTEQRDSAMYRCASSSGLAGGSHEQFFGPGTRLTVL.

A note on this clonotype: With a much larger clone just one base away, this may be a read error. The chain carries TRBV6-1 and TRBJ2-5; D call uncertain. CDR1 MNHNS and CDR2 SASEGT come from the germline V gene. V gave up 5 bases and J gave up 11 bases, with 39 bases separating them. The CDR3 extends over 20 amino acids. The CDR3 bases are TGTGCCAGCAGTCTCCGATTTCGATTTGACTCCTCCTTAAGCTCCGATGAGCAGTACTTC. Its translation is CASSLRFRFDSSLSSDEQYF.

This clonotype was seen repeatedly, ten times or more. This chain uses TRBV20-1 with TRBJ2-1, with D unresolved. The germline V and J ends were trimmed by 5 bases and 12 bases, with 14 bases remaining between them. The CDR3 totals 11 residues. Germline assignment: CDR1 DFQATT and CDR2 SNEGSKA (reference sequence). The CDR3 nucleotides read TGCAGTGCTTTTATTTCGGGTGGGCAGTTCTTC. Amino acid sequence: CSAFISGGQFF.